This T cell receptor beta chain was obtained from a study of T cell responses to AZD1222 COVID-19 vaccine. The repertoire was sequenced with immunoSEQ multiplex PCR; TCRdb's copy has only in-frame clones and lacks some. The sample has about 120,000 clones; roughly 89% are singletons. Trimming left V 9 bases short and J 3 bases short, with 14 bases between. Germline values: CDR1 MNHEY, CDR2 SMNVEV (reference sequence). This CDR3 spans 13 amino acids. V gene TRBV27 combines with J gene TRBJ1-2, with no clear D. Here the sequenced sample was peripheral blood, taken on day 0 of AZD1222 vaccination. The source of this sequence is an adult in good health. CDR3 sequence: CASRPSADYGYTF. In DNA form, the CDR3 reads TGTGCCAGTAGACCCTCAGCCGACTATGGCTACACCTTC.